The sequence of this T cell receptor (beta chain) was determined in a study of cytomegalovirus exposure and HLA in healthy donors. Overall study context: A prior analysis found 117 million unique TCR beta sequences from some 200 million T cells. The study's findings and limits: Researchers reported in a later analysis that common viral pathogens appeared linked to several top clusters. The classifier, whose performance was assessed in both the original and validation cohorts, reportedly diagnosed cytomegalovirus status with high specificity and sensitivity. Indistinguishable V segments such as TRBV6-2 and TRBV6-3 were excluded.

On this clone: Its antigen is unknown.

The CDR3 loop spans 13 amino acids. Per germline, CDR1 LNHDA and CDR2 SQIVND (reference sequence). The ends lost 9 bases at V and 1 base at J; junction bases unmatched: 3. 60 Vbeta and 13 Jbeta primers were used in PCR. TCRdb keeps only in-frame clones here, not all; method: immunoSEQ multiplex PCR. Found here are approximately 70,000 clones, approximately 81% of them singletons; the top ten hold 22%. This chain links TRBV19 with TRBJ1-1; TRBD1 aligns across 9 bases. Sequencing was performed on PBMCs. The sequence was collected from a woman aged 30 to 39 in good health and CMV-seropositive. The CDR3: CASKGQGNTEAFF. CDR3 DNA: TGTGCCAGCAAGGGACAGGGGAACACTGAAGCTTTCTTT.